Following are 25 T cell receptor beta chains from one sample sequenced in a study of tumor-infiltrating lymphocytes in localized non-small cell lung cancer. The method was immunoSEQ multiplex PCR; TCRdb's version includes in-frame clones alone and lacks a portion of them. Of roughly 7,200 clones in the sample, about 77% were seen once. The sample comprised lung tumor tissue. The receptors stem from a human donor with non-small cell lung cancer.

This clone was seen a single time. The chain has TRBV14 and TRBJ1-2; 7 bases fit TRBD1. CDR1 and CDR2 (germline): SGHDN, FVKESK. This CDR3 has 15 amino acids. V shed 6 bases, J shed 8 bases, and the junction held 15 bases outside the gene matches. The CDR3 bases are TGTGCCAGCAGTCACTCCCAGGGGGTAGTGCGGGGCTACACCTTC. It translates to CASSHSQGVVRGYTF.

Only a few counts were recorded for this clone. The chain combines TRBV9 with TRBJ1-5; a weak D match, TRBD1 (5 bases). The V end lost 7 bases, the J end lost 0 bases, and 11 bases lay between the germline ends. This CDR3 is 14 amino acids long. Germline-derived CDR1 and CDR2 are SGDLS and YYNGEE. Here the CDR3 reads CASGDSYSNQPQHF. As DNA, the CDR3 is TGTGCCAGCGGAGACAGTTATAGCAATCAGCCCCAGCATTTT.

This clone is medium-sized (0.01 to 0.1%) within its sample. The chain employs TRBV30 and TRBJ1-6; no reliable D call. Trimming stripped 2 bases from V and 7 bases from J, with 9 bases between. The length of the CDR3 is 13 residues. Per germline, CDR1 GTSNPN and CDR2 SVGIG (reference sequence). This CDR3 reads CAWSRAANSPLHF. CDR3 DNA: TGTGCCTGGAGTAGAGCAGCAAATTCACCCCTCCACTTT. The entire variable domain, with the rest obtained from reference TRBV30 and TRBJ1-6, is as follows: SQTIHQWPATLVQPVGSPLSLECTVEGTSNPNLYWYRQAAGRGLQLLFYSVGIGQISSEVPQNLSASRPQDRQFILSSKKLLLSDSGFYLCAWSRAANSPLHFGNGTRLTVT.

The chain recombines TRBV10-3 with TRBJ1-6, with D maybe TRBD1 (5 bases). Germline V gene data show CDR1 as ENHRY and CDR2 as SYGVKD. Trimming pared 4 bases from V and 7 bases from J, leaving 8 bases between. The CDR3 has 13 residues. The CDR3 protein is CAISGGENSPLHF. The DNA for the CDR3 is TGTGCCATCAGTGGGGGGGAGAATTCACCCCTCCACTTT.

The CDR3 DNA reads TGTGCCAGCAGGACAACAGGGTGGCTTGACGAGCAGTACTTC. It codes for CASRTTGWLDEQYF. J is TRBJ2-7 and V is TRBV25-1; a possible D gene is TRBD1 (6 bases). The germline CDR1 and CDR2 sequences are MGHDK and SYGVNS. The germline V and J ends were trimmed by 6 bases and 5 bases, with 17 bases remaining between them. This CDR3 has 14 amino acids.

The chain combines TRBV4-1 with TRBJ2-5, with D perhaps matching TRBD2 (5 bases). Germline assignment: CDR1 MGHRA and CDR2 YSYEKL. The CDR3 loop spans 12 amino acids. V lost 1 base and J lost 9, with 9 bases in between. The CDR3 here is CASSQGTSPQYF. The CDR3 bases are TGCGCCAGCAGCCAAGGAACTAGTCCCCAGTACTTC.

Turning to this clone: This specimen includes other DNA sequences encoding the same CDR3. In nucleotides, the CDR3 is TGTGCCAGCAGTCCCCTGACTAGCGGGAACACCGGGGAGCTGTTTTTT. Translation: CASSPLTSGNTGELFF. This rearrangement joins TRBV5-6 to TRBJ2-2, with 9 bases lining up with TRBD2. The V gene's germline CDR1 is SGHDT and CDR2 YYEEEE. V gave up 5 bases and J gave up 1 base; unmatched junction bases: 6. This CDR3 is built from 16 residues.

V is TRBV5-1 and J is TRBJ1-5; tentative D call: TRBD1 (6 bases). CDR1 SGHRS and CDR2 YFSETQ come from the germline V gene. The V end lost 3 bases, the J end lost 3 bases, and 13 bases lay between the germline ends. This CDR3 region has 15 residues. The CDR3 sequence: CASSYSTGPNQPQHF. CDR3 DNA: TGCGCCAGCAGCTATTCGACAGGACCCAATCAGCCCCAGCATTTT. Drawing the rest from reference TRBV5-1 and TRBJ1-5, the complete variable domain is KAGVTQTPRYLIKTRGQQVTLSCSPISGHRSVSWYQQTPGQGLQFLFEYFSETQRNKGNFPGRFSGRQFSNSRSEMNVSTLELGDSALYLCASSYSTGPNQPQHFGDGTRLSIL.

This clone was counted between two and nine times. V usage is TRBV5-1 and J usage is TRBJ2-7; weak D call: TRBD2 (5 bases). Trimming took off 0 bases at V and 4 bases at J, with 8 bases between the two ends. Germline CDR1 is SGHRS and CDR2 is YFSETQ. The CDR3 runs 13 residues. In DNA form, the CDR3 reads TGCGCCAGCAGCTTGGAGAGGGCATACGAGCAGTACTTC. This encodes CASSLERAYEQYF.

This clone turned up a few times. The gene calls are TRBV6-1 and TRBJ2-3; D is unresolved. The CDR3 extends over 13 amino acids. CDR1 is MNHNS and CDR2 is SASEGT in the germline V gene. Trimming removed 4 bases from V and 3 bases from J, with 8 bases in between. CDR3 in amino acids: CASSGDITDTQYF. CDR3 nucleotides: TGTGCCAGCAGTGGAGACATTACAGATACGCAGTATTTT.

The gene calls are TRBV19 and TRBJ2-3, with 8 nucleotides matching TRBD2. Germline values: CDR1 LNHDA, CDR2 SQIVND (reference sequence). The CDR3 is made up of 16 amino acids. V was clipped by 1 base and J by 9 bases; unmatched bases: 12. This chain's CDR3 is CASSIAKSGRRGTQYF. The CDR3 DNA follows: TGTGCCAGTAGTATAGCAAAAAGCGGGAGAAGGGGAACGCAGTATTTT.

The gene calls are TRBV5-6 and TRBJ1-6; D not resolved. Trimming pared 0 bases from V and 11 bases from J, leaving 6 bases between. This CDR3 region has 12 residues. Germline V gene lookup returns CDR1 SGHDT and CDR2 YYEEEE. Here the CDR3 DNA reads TGTGCCAGCAGCTTGGCCCAGGCACCCCTCCACTTT. It specifies CASSLAQAPLHF. Full variable domain (rest looked up from reference TRBV5-6 and TRBJ1-6): DAGVTQSPTHLIKTRGQQVTLRCSPKSGHDTVSWYQQALGQGPQFIFQYYEEEERQRGNFPDRFSGHQFPNYSSELNVNALLLGDSALYLCASSLAQAPLHFGNGTRLTVT.

This clone was observed a handful of times. The chain carries TRBV29-1 and TRBJ2-7; possibly TRBD1 for D (5 bases). Germline assignment: CDR1 SQVTM and CDR2 ANQGSEA. V was cut by 4 bases and J by 2 bases, with 9 bases left in between. The CDR3 covers 12 residues. This chain's CDR3 is CSVGRQTYEQYF. The CDR3 DNA reads as TGCAGCGTTGGTAGACAGACCTACGAGCAGTACTTC.

This clone was counted between two and nine times. V usage is TRBV5-1 and J usage is TRBJ2-5, with unresolved D. V lost 1 base and J lost 5, with 6 bases in between. Germline loops: CDR1 SGHRS, CDR2 YFSETQ. The CDR3 consists of 12 residues. CDR3 amino acids: CASSLSEETQYF. The DNA for the CDR3 is TGCGCCAGCAGCTTGTCCGAGGAGACCCAGTACTTC.

This chain uses TRBV6-1 with TRBJ1-1, with D hard to call. The CDR3 consists of 14 residues. CDR1 and CDR2 (germline): MNHNS, SASEGT. The V gene lost 6 bases and the J gene lost 4 bases, with 15 bases spanning the gap. The CDR3, as DNA: TGTGCCAGCAGCGGAGGTGGGAGGCCCACTGAAGCTTTCTTT. Amino acids: CASSGGGRPTEAFF.

The rearrangement joins TRBV7-3 to TRBJ2-1; no clear D gene. Germline CDR1 reads SGHTA; CDR2 reads FQGTGA. The CDR3 contains 12 residues. The V end was cut by 5 bases, the J end by 9 bases, with 11 bases between. DNA of the CDR3: TGTGCCAGCAGCCTCAGTCTTGGTGAGCAGTTCTTC. Protein product: CASSLSLGEQFF.

This rearrangement joins TRBV6-5 to TRBJ1-1, with TRBD1 matching 7 bases. The CDR3 loop spans 14 amino acids. V shed 0 bases and J 5 bases; nucleotides not matched to a gene: 3. Germline CDR1 and CDR2: MNHEY and SVGAGI. As DNA, the CDR3 is TGTGCCAGCAGTTACTCGGAGGGGGCGACTGAAGCTTTCTTT. Its protein product is CASSYSEGATEAFF.

This clone turned up a few times. DNA for the CDR3: TGTGCCAGCAGTTCAGCAGCCTATGGCTACACCTTC. Translated: CASSSAAYGYTF. The chain is built from TRBV28 and TRBJ1-2, with D hard to call. Trimming took off 4 bases at V and 4 bases at J, with 7 bases between the two ends. This CDR3 contains 12 residues. Germline CDR1 MDHEN, CDR2 SYDVKM.

The genes are TRBV11-2 and TRBJ1-1; D unclear. CDR1 is SGHAT, CDR2 FQNNGV, per germline. The CDR3 has 18 residues. V shed 0 bases and J shed 1 base, with 18 bases lying between them. Here the CDR3 DNA reads TGTGCCAGCAGCTTAGATCGGGATAGAGGCGTCGGGAACACTGAAGCTTTCTTT. Translating gives CASSLDRDRGVGNTEAFF.

V usage is TRBV6-1 and J usage is TRBJ2-1, with TRBD2 identical over 15 bases. Germline trimming cut 1 base from V and 4 bases from J; bases unmatched to any gene: 2. The CDR3 length is 17 residues. Germline assignment: CDR1 MNHNS and CDR2 SASEGT. CDR3 amino acids: CASSEEGLAGGYNEQFF. The CDR3 DNA follows: TGTGCCAGCAGTGAAGAGGGACTAGCGGGAGGATACAATGAGCAGTTCTTC.

DNA for the CDR3: TGTGCCAGCTCACCTAGGGCAGGGGACAACTATGGCTACACCTTC. Protein product: CASSPRAGDNYGYTF. The chain uses TRBV18 and TRBJ1-2, with D possibly matching TRBD1 (6 bases). Trimming removed 3 bases from V and 2 bases from J, with 13 bases in between. This CDR3 is 15 amino acids long. The germline V gene has CDR1 KGHSH and CDR2 LQKENI.

In the case of this clone: An end of the junction differs from the germline gene, which may be a read error. CDR3 nucleotides: TGCGCCAGCAGCCCAGCGACAGGGTTCCCTGGCCACACCTTC. This sequence encodes CASSPATGFPGHTF. V and J are TRBV5-1 and TRBJ1-2; 7 bases map to TRBD1. The CDR3 is 14 residues long. CDR1 SGHRS and CDR2 YFSETQ come from the germline V gene. The full variable domain, with the rest looked up from reference TRBV5-1 and TRBJ1-2, is KAGVTQTPRYLIKTRGQQVTLSCSPISGHRSVSWYQQTPGQGLQFLFEYFSETQRNKGNFPGRFSGRQFSNSRSEMNVSTLELGDSALYLCASSPATGFPGHTFGSGTRLTVV.

The chain employs TRBV13 and TRBJ2-7; TRBD2 matches 11 bases. Germline V lookup: CDR1 PRHDT, CDR2 FYEKMQ (reference sequence). There are 16 residues in the CDR3. Trimming at V came to 6 bases and at J to 3 bases, leaving 10 bases not matched to a gene. CDR3 sequence reads: CASRPTSGNSHYEQYF. CDR3 sequence (DNA): TGTGCCAGCAGACCGACTAGCGGGAACAGCCACTACGAGCAGTACTTC.

The chain uses TRBV10-1 and TRBJ2-1; perhaps TRBD1 as D (5 bases). V gave up 3 bases and J gave up 4 bases, with 7 bases separating them. In germline, CDR1 is WNHNN, CDR2 SYGVQD (reference sequence). This CDR3 region has 13 residues. CDR3 sequence reads: CASSDRGYNEQFF. CDR3 sequence (DNA): TGCGCCAGCAGTGATAGGGGTTACAATGAGCAGTTCTTC.

The J gene is TRBJ2-7, the V gene TRBV10-1, with TRBD2 matching 7 bases. This CDR3 comprises 17 residues. Germline lookup yields CDR1 WNHNN and CDR2 SYGVQD (reference sequence). V dropped 0 bases and J dropped 8; count of bases not matched to a gene: 16. The CDR3 here is CASSESLRAGRVPQQYF. DNA of the CDR3: TGCGCCAGCAGTGAGTCCTTAAGAGCGGGGAGGGTACCTCAGCAGTACTTC.